The rows below give T cell receptor beta chains drawn from one sample of a study of blood T cell repertoires in COVID-19. Sequencing used immunoSEQ multiplex PCR; TCRdb keeps in-frame clones, though not all of them. The sample lists around 160,000 clones, over 85% occurring once. The specimen sequenced was peripheral blood. These receptors were obtained from a woman aged 55-69 years with COVID-19, enrolled during active disease. Each CDR3 is given with its conserved first and last residue. The D gene is left open where the match is weak. Expanded clones get a size class; other rows say once, few or many, or leave the size out.

.	13	TRBV29-1	TRBJ1-1	.	CSVKRAYDTEAFF	TGCAGCGTTAAGAGGGCGTATGACACTGAAGCTTTCTTT
few	17	TRBV5-1	TRBJ1-6	.	CASSINGDTRLYSPLHF	TGCGCCAGCTCCATAAACGGGGATACCAGGTTGTATTCACCCCTCCACTTT
.	14	TRBV7-9	TRBJ1-2	.	CASSYRVTHYGYTF	TGTGCCAGCAGCTACAGGGTTACGCACTATGGCTACACCTTC
.	14	TRBV7-8	TRBJ1-4	TRBD1	CASSDRETNEKLFF	TGTGCCAGCAGTGACAGGGAAACTAATGAAAAACTGTTTTTT
once	13	TRBV11-2	TRBJ1-2	.	CASSTRTGVGYTF	TGTGCCAGCAGCACCCGGACGGGGGTAGGCTACACCTTC
.	12	TRBV12-3/TRBV12-4	TRBJ1-2	.	CASSLTGEVYTF	TGTGCCAGCAGTTTGACAGGCGAAGTCTACACCTTC
.	15	TRBV19	TRBJ2-1	.	CASSETGYQYNEQFF	TGTGCCAGTAGCGAAACAGGGTATCAGTACAATGAGCAGTTCTTC
.	14	TRBV4-1	TRBJ1-2	.	CASSQGGESYGYTF	TGCGCCAGCAGCCAGGGGGGGGAATCCTATGGCTACACCTTC
.	15	TRBV4-2	TRBJ2-7	TRBD1	CASSQLWDRGYEQYF	TGTGCCAGCAGCCAACTCTGGGACAGAGGCTACGAGCAGTACTTC
.	14	TRBV18	TRBJ2-1	.	CASSPLSGVDEQFF	TGTGCCAGCTCACCACTATCAGGGGTTGACGAGCAGTTCTTC
.	12	TRBV4-1	TRBJ2-7	.	CASSQDEYEQYF	TGCGCCAGCAGCCAAGATGAGTACGAGCAGTACTTC
.	17	TRBV4-2	TRBJ2-2	TRBD2	CASSQGTSGANTGELFF	TGTGCCAGCAGCCAAGGGACTAGCGGGGCCAACACCGGGGAGCTGTTTTTT
.	13	TRBV5-5	TRBJ2-1	.	CASSPAAGYEQFF	TGTGCCAGCAGCCCGGCGGCAGGGTATGAGCAGTTCTTC
.	15	TRBV6-1	TRBJ1-1	TRBD1	CASSERPGGYTEAFF	TGTGCCAGCAGTGAAAGGCCAGGGGGTTACACTGAAGCTTTCTTT
.	14	TRBV7-2	TRBJ1-2	TRBD1	CASRDRGDNYGYTF	TGTGCCAGCAGGGACAGGGGGGATAACTATGGCTACACCTTC
.	17	TRBV7-2	TRBJ2-5	TRBD2	CASSLIAAGGPQETQYF	TGTGCCAGCAGCTTAATCGCGGCGGGGGGTCCCCAAGAGACCCAGTACTTC
.	14	TRBV11-1	TRBJ1-1	.	CASSLIDTNTEAFF	TGTGCCAGCAGCTTAATCGACACAAACACTGAAGCTTTCTTT
.	18	TRBV4-1	TRBJ1-1	TRBD1	CASSPALPGGLSNTEAFF	TGCGCCAGCAGCCCCGCCCTCCCAGGGGGGCTCTCCAACACTGAAGCTTTCTTT
once	16	TRBV5-6	TRBJ2-1	TRBD2	CASSLFARGYPPEQFF	TGTGCCAGCAGTCTCTTTGCGCGGGGGTACCCGCCTGAGCAGTTCTTC
.	14	TRBV6-5	TRBJ2-1	.	CASKTGGRYNEQFF	TGTGCCAGCAAGACCGGGGGGCGTTACAATGAGCAGTTCTTC